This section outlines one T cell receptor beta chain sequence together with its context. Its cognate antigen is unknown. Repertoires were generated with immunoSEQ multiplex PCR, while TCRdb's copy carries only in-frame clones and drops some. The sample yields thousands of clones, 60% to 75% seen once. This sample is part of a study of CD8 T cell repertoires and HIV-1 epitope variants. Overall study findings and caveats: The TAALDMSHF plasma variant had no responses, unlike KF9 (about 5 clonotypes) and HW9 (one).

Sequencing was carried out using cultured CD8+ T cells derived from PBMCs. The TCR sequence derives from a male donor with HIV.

The CDR3 DNA sequence: TGTGCCTGGAGTGTTGCGGACACTGAAGCTTTCTTT. Translation: CAWSVADTEAFF. V and J are TRBV30 and TRBJ1-1, with D uncertain. V gave up 0 bases and J gave up 3 bases, with 5 bases separating them. Germline V gives CDR1 GTSNPN, CDR2 SVGIG (reference sequence). This CDR3 contains 12 residues. Complete variable domain (other parts from reference TRBV30 and TRBJ1-1): SQTIHQWPATLVQPVGSPLSLECTVEGTSNPNLYWYRQAAGRGLQLLFYSVGIGQISSEVPQNLSASRPQDRQFILSSKKLLLSDSGFYLCAWSVADTEAFFGQGTRLTVV.